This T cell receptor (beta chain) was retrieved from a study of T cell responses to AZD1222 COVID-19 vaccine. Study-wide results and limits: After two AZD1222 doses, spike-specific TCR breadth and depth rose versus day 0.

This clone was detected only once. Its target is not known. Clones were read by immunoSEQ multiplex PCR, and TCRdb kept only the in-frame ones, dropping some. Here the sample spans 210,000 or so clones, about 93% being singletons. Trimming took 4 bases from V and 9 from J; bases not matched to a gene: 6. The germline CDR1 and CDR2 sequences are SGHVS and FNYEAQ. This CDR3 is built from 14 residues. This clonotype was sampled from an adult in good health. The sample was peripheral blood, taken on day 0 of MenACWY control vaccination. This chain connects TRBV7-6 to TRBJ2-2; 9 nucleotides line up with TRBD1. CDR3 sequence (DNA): TGTGCCAGCAGCTCGGGACAGGGTGTCAGGGAGCTGTTTTTT. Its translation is CASSSGQGVRELFF.